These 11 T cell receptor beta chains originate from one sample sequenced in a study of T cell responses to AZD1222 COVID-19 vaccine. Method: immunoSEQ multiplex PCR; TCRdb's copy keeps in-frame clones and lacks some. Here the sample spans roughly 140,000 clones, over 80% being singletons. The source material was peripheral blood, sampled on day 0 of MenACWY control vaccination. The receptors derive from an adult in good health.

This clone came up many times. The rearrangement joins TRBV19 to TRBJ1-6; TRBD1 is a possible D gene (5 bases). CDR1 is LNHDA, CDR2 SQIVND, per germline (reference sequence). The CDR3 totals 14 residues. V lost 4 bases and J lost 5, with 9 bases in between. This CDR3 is CASSKTVNNSPLHF. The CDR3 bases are TGTGCCAGTAGTAAGACAGTAAATAATTCACCCCTCCACTTT.

The CDR3 reads CATRGDSNYGYTF. CDR3 nucleotide sequence: TGTGCCACCCGAGGGGATTCTAACTATGGCTACACCTTC. The J gene is TRBJ1-2, the V gene TRBV7-9, with D possibly matching TRBD1 (5 bases). CDR1 SEHNR and CDR2 FQNEAQ come from the germline V gene (reference sequence). The ends were cut back, 10 bases at V and 0 bases at J, with 12 bases in the middle. The CDR3 is 13 amino acids.

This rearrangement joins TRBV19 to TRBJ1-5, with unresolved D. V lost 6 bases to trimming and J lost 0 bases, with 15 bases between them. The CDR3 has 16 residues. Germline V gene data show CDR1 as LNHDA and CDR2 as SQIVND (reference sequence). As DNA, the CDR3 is TGTGCCAGTAGGCCCAACGGGGTTTTTAGCAATCAGCCCCAGCATTTT. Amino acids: CASRPNGVFSNQPQHF.

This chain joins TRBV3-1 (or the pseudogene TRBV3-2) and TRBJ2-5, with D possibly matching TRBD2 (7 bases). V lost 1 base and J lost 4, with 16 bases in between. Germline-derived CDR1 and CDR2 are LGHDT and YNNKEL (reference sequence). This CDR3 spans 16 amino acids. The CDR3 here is CASSQGGGPSAETQYF. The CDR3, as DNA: TGTGCCAGCAGCCAAGGGGGGGGCCCCTCGGCAGAGACCCAGTACTTC.

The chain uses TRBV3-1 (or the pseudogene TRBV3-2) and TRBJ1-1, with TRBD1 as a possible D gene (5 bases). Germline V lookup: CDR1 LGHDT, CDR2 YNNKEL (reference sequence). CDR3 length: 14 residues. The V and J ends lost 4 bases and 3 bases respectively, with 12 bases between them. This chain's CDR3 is CASSLTGVYTEAFF. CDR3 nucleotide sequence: TGTGCCAGCAGCCTAACAGGCGTTTACACTGAAGCTTTCTTT.

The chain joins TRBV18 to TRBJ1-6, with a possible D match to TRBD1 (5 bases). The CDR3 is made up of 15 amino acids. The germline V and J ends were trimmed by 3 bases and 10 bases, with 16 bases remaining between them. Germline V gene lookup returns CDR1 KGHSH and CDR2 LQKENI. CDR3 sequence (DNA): TGTGCCAGCTCACCCGACGGACAAAGAAGCTCACCCCTCCACTTT. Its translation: CASSPDGQRSSPLHF.

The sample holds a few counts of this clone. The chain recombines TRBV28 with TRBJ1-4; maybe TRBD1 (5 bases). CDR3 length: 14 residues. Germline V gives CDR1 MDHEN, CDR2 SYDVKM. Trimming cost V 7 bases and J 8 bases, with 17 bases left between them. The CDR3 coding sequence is TGTGCCAGCACCTTTCGGGACGGTTACGAAAAACTGTTTTTT. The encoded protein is CASTFRDGYEKLFF.

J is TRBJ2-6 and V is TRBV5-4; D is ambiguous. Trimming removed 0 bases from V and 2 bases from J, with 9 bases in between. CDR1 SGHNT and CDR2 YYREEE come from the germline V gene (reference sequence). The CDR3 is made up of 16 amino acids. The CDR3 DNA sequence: TGTGCCAGCAGCTTGGAACCTGGAACTGGGGCCAACGTCCTGACTTTC. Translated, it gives CASSLEPGTGANVLTF.

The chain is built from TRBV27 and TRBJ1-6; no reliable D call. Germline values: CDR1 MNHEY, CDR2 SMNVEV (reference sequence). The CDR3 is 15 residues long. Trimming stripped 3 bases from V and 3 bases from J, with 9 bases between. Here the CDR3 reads CASSFTALYNSPLHF. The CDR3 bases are TGTGCCAGCAGTTTTACAGCTCTCTATAATTCACCCCTCCACTTT.

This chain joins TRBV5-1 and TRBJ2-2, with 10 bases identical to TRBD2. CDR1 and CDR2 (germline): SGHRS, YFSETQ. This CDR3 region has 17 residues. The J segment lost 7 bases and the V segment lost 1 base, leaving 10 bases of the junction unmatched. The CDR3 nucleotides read TGCGCCAGCAGCTTGAGAGGGACTAGCGTAAGTGGCGGGGAGCTGTTTTTT. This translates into CASSLRGTSVSGGELFF.

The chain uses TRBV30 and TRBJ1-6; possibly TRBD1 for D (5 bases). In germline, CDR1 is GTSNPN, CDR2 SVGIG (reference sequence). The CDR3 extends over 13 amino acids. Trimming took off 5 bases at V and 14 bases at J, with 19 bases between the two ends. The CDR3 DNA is TGTGCCTGGGTCCCTCGGGGGGGTTTGTCCCTCCACTTT. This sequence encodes CAWVPRGGLSLHF.